What follows are 3 T cell receptor beta chains derived from one specimen sequenced in a study of shared clonotypes between healthy human individuals (dated by TCRdb to about 2020). The method was the immunoSEQ multiplex PCR assay. This is the immuneACCESS table as TCRdb keeps it, with only in-frame sequences that have V and J called. A part of the clones is gone; compared with another copy, unresolved V genes explain less than half, and the rest is unexplained. The sample table contains about 2.5 million clones; only one count was recorded for roughly 90% of them. In total, the top ten clones hold 0.37% of the sample. The sequenced material came from naive CD4+ T cells from PBMCs. Interpreted using the paper, the cell subset or site label stands for: CD45RA+ positively selected. These receptors all stem from a man aged 18 to 30 in good health. Some clones in this sample may be carry-over from other donors' samples.

This chain connects TRBV10-3 to TRBJ2-1; D unresolved. Trimming cost V 3 bases and J 5 bases, with 2 bases left between them. Per germline, CDR1 ENHRY and CDR2 SYGVKD. This CDR3 has 11 residues. The CDR3 DNA follows: TGTGCCATCAGTGAACACAATGAGCAGTTCTTC. As protein: CAISEHNEQFF.

This clone was recorded once. The genes are TRBV30 and TRBJ1-3; D may be TRBD1 (6 bases). CDR3 length: 14 amino acids. The ends were cut back, 4 bases at V and 4 bases at J, with 14 bases in the middle. CDR1 and CDR2 (germline): GTSNPN, SVGIG (reference sequence). DNA of the CDR3: TGTGCCTGGACCCGGGGGGCGTGGGGAAACACCATATATTTT. Its translation is CAWTRGAWGNTIYF.

This clone was counted once. V and J are TRBV27 and TRBJ2-3; 13 nucleotides align to TRBD2. There are 18 residues in the CDR3. The V and J ends lost 5 bases and 4 bases, in that order; junction bases with no gene match: 12. Germline values: CDR1 MNHEY, CDR2 SMNVEV (reference sequence). CDR3 protein: CASSELAGGPTLSDTQYF. CDR3 nucleotides: TGTGCCAGCAGTGAACTAGCGGGAGGGCCGACGTTGTCAGATACGCAGTATTTT.